Listed below are T cell receptor beta chains from one sample, sequenced in a study of PD-L1 blockade in urothelial cancer. TCRdb keeps only in-frame clones here, not all; method: immunoSEQ multiplex PCR. The sample yields over 100,000 clones, around 90% seen once. This sample comprised PBMCs, obtained around atezolizumab (anti-PD-L1) treatment. The receptors stem from a man in his sixties with urothelial cancer. CDR3s include the opening cysteine and the closing phenylalanine or tryptophan. D genes are given only for firm matches. The size field is filled for only some rows; it gives once, few, many or a size class.

clone_size	d_call	v_call	j_call	cdr3_aa
-	TRBD1	TRBV18	TRBJ1-2	CASSPGTVYGYTF
few	TRBD2	TRBV9	TRBJ2-1	CASSVTSGGLKNEQFF
-	TRBD1	TRBV4-3	TRBJ2-1	CASSQDTGGNEQFF
-	-	TRBV7-3	TRBJ1-5	CASSLTGGAGQPQHF
-	TRBD1	TRBV7-9	TRBJ1-2	CASSLAGGTGQPYGYGYTF
-	TRBD1	TRBV27	TRBJ1-2	CASSLAIGTVNYGYTF
-	TRBD1	TRBV11-2	TRBJ2-6	CASSSGQDPSGANVLTF
-	TRBD1	TRBV5-1	TRBJ1-5	CASSLSGQGNQPQHF
once	TRBD1	TRBV5-1	TRBJ2-2	CASSFISGTGRNTGELFF
-	-	TRBV15	TRBJ1-4	CATSRVGQTEKLFF
once	-	TRBV4-3	TRBJ1-1	CASSQEDTGGTEAFF
-	-	TRBV4-1	TRBJ2-3	CASSEMDTQYF
-	TRBD1	TRBV15	TRBJ2-5	CATSRDREETQYF
once	TRBD2	TRBV2	TRBJ2-3	CASSVSGGRGDTQYF
-	TRBD1	TRBV15	TRBJ1-2	CATSRVRGLGPNYGYTF
-	TRBD1	TRBV5-1	TRBJ2-5	CASRTGNLQETQYF
-	-	TRBV11-3	TRBJ2-3	CASSLGVAGTDTQYF
-	-	TRBV2	TRBJ1-2	CASSELAGMAYGYTF
-	TRBD2	TRBV4-2	TRBJ2-1	CASSQEGAGGKDNEQFF
-	TRBD2	TRBV20-1	TRBJ2-3	CSARDSGRENF
-	-	TRBV9	TRBJ2-2	CASSQAAGVEELFF
-	-	TRBV14	TRBJ1-6	CASSQATGGSPLHF
-	-	TRBV5-4	TRBJ2-1	CASSSAGTEVYNEQFF